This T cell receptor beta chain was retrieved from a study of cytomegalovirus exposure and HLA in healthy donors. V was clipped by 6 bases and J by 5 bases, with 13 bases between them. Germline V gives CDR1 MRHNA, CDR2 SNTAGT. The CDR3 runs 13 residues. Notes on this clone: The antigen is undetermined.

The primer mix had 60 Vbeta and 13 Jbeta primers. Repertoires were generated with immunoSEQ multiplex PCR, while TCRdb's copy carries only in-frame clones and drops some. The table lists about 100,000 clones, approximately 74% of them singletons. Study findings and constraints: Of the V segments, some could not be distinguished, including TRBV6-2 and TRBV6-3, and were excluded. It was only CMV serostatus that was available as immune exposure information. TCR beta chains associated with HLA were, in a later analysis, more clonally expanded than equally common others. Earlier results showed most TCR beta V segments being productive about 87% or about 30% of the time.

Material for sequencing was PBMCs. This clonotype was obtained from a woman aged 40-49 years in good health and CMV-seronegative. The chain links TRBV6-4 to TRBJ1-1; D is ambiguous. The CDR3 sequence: CASRRRWDTEAFF. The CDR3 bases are TGTGCCAGCAGACGGAGGTGGGATACTGAAGCTTTCTTT.